One T cell receptor beta chain is described in this entry. The sample contains more than one DNA sequence encoding this CDR3. Using immunoSEQ multiplex PCR, the repertoire was profiled, and TCRdb retains in-frame clones only, with some absent. Of more than 2,000,000 clones listed, approximately 94% are singletons. The data belong to a study of shared clonotypes between healthy human individuals. Trimming pared 0 bases from V and 4 bases from J, leaving 7 bases between. Looked up from germline, CDR1 is LGHNA and CDR2 is YSLEER. The CDR3 is made up of 14 amino acids. The source of this sequence is a man younger than 30 in good health. This chain connects TRBV4-3 to TRBJ1-5; D is possibly TRBD1 (6 bases). Sequenced material: naive CD4+ T cells sorted from blood. Subset of the sample: CD45RA+ positively selected. CDR3 sequence (DNA): TGCGCCAGCAGCCAAGAGACAGGTAATCAGCCCCAGCATTTT. Translating it yields CASSQETGNQPQHF.